This T cell receptor beta chain was captured by sequencing in a study of blood T cell repertoires in COVID-19. Study at large: COVID-19 samples from acute and convalescent phases originated in the United States, Italy and Spain. Sources were T cells, B-cell-depleted T cells, or PBMCs; the material itself was cDNA or gDNA.

Authors' data handling: Researchers report that nucleated cell counts were estimated from reference gene primer amplification. Measured with immunoSEQ multiplex PCR; TCRdb has only the in-frame clones, and not every one. V, J and clone size derive from that table, while D and trimming were established from the DNA sequence. This sample has over 150,000 clones, with approximately 88% found just once. The length of the CDR3 is 14 residues. Germline-derived CDR1 and CDR2 are MNHNY and SVGAGI (reference sequence). Trimming took 2 bases from V and 8 from J; bases not matched to a gene: 1. This clone was picked up one time.

The chain uses TRBV6-6 and TRBJ1-3, with 12 bases lining up with TRBD1. The sequenced sample consisted of peripheral blood. This receptor was identified in a woman aged 60-70 years who had recovered from COVID-19. CDR3 nucleotides: TGTGCCAGCAGTTACGGGACAGGGGGCTACACCATATATTTT. Translation gives CASSYGTGGYTIYF.